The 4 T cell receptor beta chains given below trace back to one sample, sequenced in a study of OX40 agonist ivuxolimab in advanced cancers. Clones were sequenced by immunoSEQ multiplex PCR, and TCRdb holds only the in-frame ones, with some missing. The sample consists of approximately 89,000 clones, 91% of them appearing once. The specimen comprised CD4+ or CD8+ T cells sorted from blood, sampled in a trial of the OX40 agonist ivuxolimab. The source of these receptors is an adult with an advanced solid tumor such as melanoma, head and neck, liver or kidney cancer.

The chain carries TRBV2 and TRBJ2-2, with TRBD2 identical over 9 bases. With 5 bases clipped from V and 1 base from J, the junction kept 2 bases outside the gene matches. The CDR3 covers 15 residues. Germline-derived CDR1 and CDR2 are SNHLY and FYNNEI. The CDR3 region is CASSFSGRNTGELFF. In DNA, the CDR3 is TGTGCCAGCAGTTTTAGCGGGAGGAACACCGGGGAGCTGTTTTTT. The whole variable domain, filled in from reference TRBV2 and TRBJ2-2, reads EPEVTQTPSHQVTQMGQEVILRCVPISNHLYFYWYRQILGQKVEFLVSFYNNEISEKSEIFDDQFSVERPDGSNFTLKIRSTKLEDSAMYFCASSFSGRNTGELFFGEGSRLTVL.

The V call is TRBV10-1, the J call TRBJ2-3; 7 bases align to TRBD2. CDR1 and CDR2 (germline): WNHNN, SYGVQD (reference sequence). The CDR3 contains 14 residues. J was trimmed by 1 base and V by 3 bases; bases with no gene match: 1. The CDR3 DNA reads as TGCGCCAGCAGTGATACTAGCGGCACAGATACGCAGTATTTT. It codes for CASSDTSGTDTQYF.

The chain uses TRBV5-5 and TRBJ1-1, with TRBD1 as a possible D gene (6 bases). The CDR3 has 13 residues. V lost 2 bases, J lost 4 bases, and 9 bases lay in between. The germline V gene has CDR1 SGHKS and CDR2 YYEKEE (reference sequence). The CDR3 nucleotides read TGTGCCAGCAGCTTCGACAGGAGCACTGAAGCTTTCTTT. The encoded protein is CASSFDRSTEAFF. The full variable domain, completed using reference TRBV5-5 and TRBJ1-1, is DAGVTQSPTHLIKTRGQQVTLRCSPISGHKSVSWYQQVLGQGPQFIFQYYEKEERGRGNFPDRFSARQFPNYSSELNVNALLLGDSALYLCASSFDRSTEAFFGQGTRLTVV.

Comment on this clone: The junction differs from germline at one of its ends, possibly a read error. The CDR3 coding sequence is TGTGCCGGCAGACCCATGGCGGGAGGGGAAGAGACCCAGTACTTC. As protein: CAGRPMAGGEETQYF. V usage is TRBV5-6 and J usage is TRBJ2-5; 9 nucleotides match TRBD2. The CDR3 loop spans 15 amino acids. The germline V gene encodes CDR1 SGHDT and CDR2 YYEEEE. The full variable domain, rest sourced from reference TRBV5-6 and TRBJ2-5, is DAGVTQSPTHLIKTRGQQVTLRCSPKSGHDTVSWYQQALGQGPQFIFQYYEEEERQRGNFPDRFSGHQFPNYSSELNVNALLLGDSALYLCAGRPMAGGEETQYFGPGTRLLVL.